The sequence of this T cell receptor (beta chain) was determined in a study of blood T cell repertoires in COVID-19. About the research overall: Samples of COVID-19 (acute and convalescent) were obtained from the United States, Italy and Spain. T cells, B-cell-depleted T cells, or PBMCs supplied cDNA or gDNA.

Trimming removed 6 bases at V and 10 bases at J, with 13 bases between. Germline V lookup: CDR1 MNHEY, CDR2 SMNVEV (reference sequence). The CDR3 contains 12 residues. Authors' methods: From reference gene primer amplification, estimates of nucleated cell counts were derived. This table comes from immunoSEQ multiplex PCR, and its TCRdb copy is limited to in-frame clones, with some not included. V, J and clone size are taken as reported in that table, and D and trimming were inferred from the DNA itself. Of some 130,000 clones in the sample, 84% are singletons; the top ten hold 9.5% to 15%. This TCR was sampled from a human donor in a cohort sampled during active COVID-19. The sequenced sample consisted of peripheral blood. The chain is built from TRBV27 and TRBJ2-1; possibly TRBD2 for D (7 bases). CDR3 amino acids: CASSPGGGEQFF. CDR3 in DNA: TGTGCCAGCAGCCCGGGGGGCGGCGAGCAGTTCTTC.